This passage covers 18 T cell receptor beta chains from one sample sequenced in a study of blood T cell repertoires in COVID-19. The method was immunoSEQ multiplex PCR; TCRdb's version includes in-frame clones alone and lacks a portion of them. This sample carries about 140,000 clones, 75% to 90% of them seen once, and the ten largest clones take roughly 10%. Material: peripheral blood. The receptors were sampled from a man between 60 and 75 years old with active or convalescent COVID-19.

The chain carries TRBV7-3 and TRBJ2-5, with D possibly matching TRBD2 (6 bases). Per germline, CDR1 SGHTA and CDR2 FQGTGA. CDR3 length equals 13 residues. Trimming removed 5 bases from V and 4 bases from J, with 11 bases in between. The CDR3 spells CASSRGGLETQYF. CDR3 DNA: TGTGCCAGCAGCCGGGGAGGCTTAGAGACCCAGTACTTC.

The chain joins TRBV7-2 to TRBJ2-1, with 10 bases matching TRBD2. After removal of 5 bases from V and 7 bases from J, the junction contained 5 bases not matched to a gene. This CDR3 has 14 amino acids. Germline lookup yields CDR1 SGHTA and CDR2 FQGNSA. The CDR3 DNA is TGTGCCAGCAGCCAAGGACTAGCGGTTAATGAGCAGTTCTTC. Translated: CASSQGLAVNEQFF.

The chain is built from TRBV4-3 and TRBJ2-7, with 9 bases identical to TRBD2. There are 15 residues in the CDR3. CDR1 is LGHNA, CDR2 YSLEER, per germline. V lost 1 base and J lost 3; bases outside the gene matches: 4. The CDR3 sequence: CASSQGVAGVYEQYF. The DNA of the CDR3 is TGCGCCAGCAGCCAAGGCGTAGCGGGAGTCTACGAGCAGTACTTC.

Only one count was recorded for this clone. The chain joins TRBV9 to TRBJ1-6; perhaps TRBD1 as D (6 bases). CDR1 is SGDLS and CDR2 is YYNGEE in the germline V gene. Trimming left V 0 bases short and J 10 bases short, with 11 bases between. The CDR3 totals 14 residues. CDR3 protein: CASSVEHRESPLHF. The CDR3 nucleotides are TGTGCCAGCAGCGTAGAACACAGGGAATCACCCCTCCACTTT.

In its sample, this clone was seen once. Mismatch with germline at one junction end may stem from a read error. The V call is TRBV7-9, the J call TRBJ2-5; no definite D call. Germline CDR1 is SEHNR and CDR2 is FQNEAQ (reference sequence). This CDR3 contains 12 residues. CDR3 loop: CASSRRGEAQYF. CDR3 nucleotides: TGTGCCAGCAGCCGACGCGGAGAGGCCCAGTACTTC.

This chain connects TRBV5-1 to TRBJ2-7; TRBD2 agrees at 15 bases. Germline V gives CDR1 SGHRS, CDR2 YFSETQ. The trim removed 2 bases at V and 1 base at J, leaving 4 bases unmatched. This CDR3 region has 17 residues. CDR3 nucleotide sequence: TGCGCCAGCAGCTTCCCGGGACTAGCGGGAGGATCCTACGAGCAGTACTTC. It yields the protein CASSFPGLAGGSYEQYF.

The V call is TRBV28, the J call TRBJ1-4; D is possibly TRBD1 (6 bases). Trimming cost V 5 bases and J 3 bases, with 16 bases left between them. Germline CDR1 is MDHEN and CDR2 is SYDVKM. This CDR3 is built from 16 residues. The CDR3 is CASSPRGPGANEKLFF. Written as DNA, the CDR3 is TGTGCCAGCAGTCCCAGGGGCCCTGGGGCTAATGAAAAACTGTTTTTT. Full variable domain (outside the CDR3, taken from reference TRBV28 and TRBJ1-4): DVKVTQSSRYLVKRTGEKVFLECVQDMDHENMFWYRQDPGLGLRLIYFSYDVKMKEKGDIPEGYSVSREKKERFSLILESASTNQTSMYLCASSPRGPGANEKLFFGSGTQLSVL.

The V and J genes are TRBV27 and TRBJ1-1; D remains unclear. The germline gives CDR1 MNHEY, CDR2 SMNVEV (reference sequence). Trimming pared 7 bases from V and 5 bases from J, leaving 14 bases between. The CDR3 runs to 13 residues. CDR3 amino acids: CASTRARGTEAFF. The CDR3 nucleotides are TGTGCCAGCACGCGGGCCCGAGGGACTGAAGCTTTCTTT.

The chain links TRBV2 to TRBJ2-6; TRBD1 is a possible D gene (6 bases). The CDR3 sequence is 16 residues long. CDR1 SNHLY and CDR2 FYNNEI come from the germline V gene. V lost 5 bases and J lost 2, with 13 bases in between. The CDR3 reads CASSTRTGTGANVLTF. CDR3 nucleotides: TGTGCCAGCAGTACCCGAACAGGGACTGGGGCCAACGTCCTGACTTTC. The full variable domain, in which reference TRBV2 and TRBJ2-6 provide the parts outside the CDR3, is EPEVTQTPSHQVTQMGQEVILRCVPISNHLYFYWYRQILGQKVEFLVSFYNNEISEKSEIFDDQFSVERPDGSNFTLKIRSTKLEDSAMYFCASSTRTGTGANVLTFGAGSRLTVL.

This chain links TRBV29-1 with TRBJ2-1; 12 nucleotides match TRBD2. V was pared by 6 bases and J by 0 bases, with 9 bases of the junction left unmatched. CDR1 is SQVTM and CDR2 is ANQGSEA in the germline V gene. The CDR3 sequence is 17 residues long. CDR3 DNA: TGCAGCGTCGCGGGACTAGCGGGTCTGAGCTCCTACAATGAGCAGTTCTTC. It translates to CSVAGLAGLSSYNEQFF.

This clone appeared a few times. The chain uses TRBV6-1 and TRBJ2-7; TRBD2 aligns across 12 bases. This CDR3 has 17 amino acids. Trimming at V came to 2 bases and at J to 0 bases, leaving 5 bases not matched to a gene. Germline lookup yields CDR1 MNHNS and CDR2 SASEGT. The CDR3 DNA reads as TGTGCCAGCAGTGAAAGGACTAGCGGGATCGCCTCCTACGAGCAGTACTTC. Its translation is CASSERTSGIASYEQYF.

This clone came up many times. In DNA form, the CDR3 reads TGTGCCAGTAGTATCGGCACAGGGGGCTATGGCTACACCTTC. It codes for CASSIGTGGYGYTF. V gene TRBV19 combines with J gene TRBJ1-2; 8 bases are a match to TRBD1. Germline-derived CDR1 and CDR2 are LNHDA and SQIVND (reference sequence). This CDR3 is 14 amino acids long. The V gene end was trimmed by 3 bases and the J gene end by 4 bases; junction bases not matched to a gene: 4.

The rearrangement joins TRBV6-5 to TRBJ2-2; no reliable D call. CDR1 is MNHEY and CDR2 is SVGAGI in the germline V gene. CDR3 size: 14 residues. V lost 9 bases, J lost 6 bases, and 17 bases lay in between. The DNA for the CDR3 is TGTGCCAGTCGGTTTTCGGTCCTCGCCGGGGAGCTGTTTTTT. Amino acid sequence: CASRFSVLAGELFF.

This sequence joins TRBV24-1 and TRBJ2-1; 8 bases fit TRBD2. The CDR3 contains 14 residues. Trimming cost V 7 bases and J 7 bases; bases outside gene matches: 8. Germline CDR1 is KGHDR and CDR2 is SFDVKD. DNA for the CDR3: TGTGCCACCAGCCCAGCGGGAGCCCCTAATGAGCAGTTCTTC. Translated, it gives CATSPAGAPNEQFF.

The J gene is TRBJ2-7, the V gene TRBV6-5; D is possibly TRBD2 (5 bases). Germline V CDR1 and CDR2: MNHEY, SVGAGI. CDR3 length: 14 amino acids. V lost 0 bases, J lost 5 bases, and 11 bases lay in between. CDR3 nucleotide sequence: TGTGCCAGCAGTTACTCGGCTCGAGCGGACGAGCAGTACTTC. Translating it yields CASSYSARADEQYF.

There are a few counts of this clone. V and J are TRBV18 and TRBJ1-2, with 7 nucleotides matching TRBD1. The germline V gene encodes CDR1 KGHSH and CDR2 LQKENI. CDR3 length equals 15 residues. J was trimmed by 3 bases and V by 4 bases; bases with no gene match: 8. This CDR3 is CASSRDSSVDYGYTF. CDR3 in DNA: TGTGCCAGCTCACGGGACAGCAGTGTGGACTATGGCTACACCTTC.

This rearrangement joins TRBV5-1 to TRBJ2-2, with D possibly TRBD1 on 6 matching bases. V lost 0 bases to trimming and J lost 4 bases, with 7 bases between them. This CDR3 has 14 residues. The germline V gene encodes CDR1 SGHRS and CDR2 YFSETQ. The CDR3, as DNA: TGCGCCAGCAGCTTGGGACAGGTCACCGGGGAGCTGTTTTTT. Its translation: CASSLGQVTGELFF.

The chain recombines TRBV25-1 with TRBJ2-1; 11 nucleotides match TRBD2. Germline assignment: CDR1 MGHDK and CDR2 SYGVNS. There are 15 residues in the CDR3. J lost 5 bases, V lost 6 bases, and 6 bases had no gene match. In DNA, the CDR3 is TGTGCCAGCAGCCTGACTAGCGGGGCTGACAATGAGCAGTTCTTC. Protein product: CASSLTSGADNEQFF.